This T cell receptor (beta chain) stems from a study of beta chain features in type 1 diabetes. A note on this clone: Its cognate antigen is unknown.

Germline-derived CDR1 and CDR2 are MNHEY and SVGAGI. V was cut by 0 bases and J by 7 bases, with 18 bases left in between. The CDR3 contains 16 residues. The investigators reverse transcribed all of the isolated RNA, so they sequenced expressed TCRB transcripts. The repertoire was sequenced with immunoSEQ multiplex PCR; TCRdb's copy has only in-frame clones and lacks some. The repertoire holds 300,000 to 350,000 clones, with approximately 9.7% as singletons. Findings and caveats of the study: Type 1 diabetes patients had moderately but significantly shorter TCRB CDR3s in all four CD4+ subsets. A greater similarity of naive, central memory and Treg TCRB repertoires was seen among patients than among healthy donors.

The TCR was taken from a man aged 25-45 years with type 1 diabetes. Material: central memory CD4+ T cells from blood. The chain recombines TRBV6-5 with TRBJ1-1; possible D gene TRBD1, 5 bases. The CDR3 loop reads CASSYSRAGSTSEAFF. In DNA, the CDR3 is TGTGCCAGCAGTTACTCGAGGGCAGGGTCTACGAGTGAAGCTTTCTTT.